This T cell receptor (beta chain) emerged from a study of shared clonotypes between healthy human individuals. Study-wide findings and caveats: Naive subsets generally exceeded memory subsets in estimated richness.

Clones were sequenced by immunoSEQ multiplex PCR, and TCRdb holds only the in-frame ones, with some missing. Altogether about 1.1 million clones are present, about four fifths being singletons, with the ten largest covering about 0.52%. Between the trimmed V and J ends, which lost 3 bases and 4 bases, there was a span of 10 bases. The length of the CDR3 is 14 residues. Germline V gives CDR1 SNHLY, CDR2 FYNNEI. Concerning this clone itself: Its cognate antigen is unknown. A much larger clone sits a single nucleotide away, making a read error possible.

This receptor was identified in a man aged 18 to 30 in good health. Some clones in this sample may be carry-over from other donors' samples. The genes are TRBV2 and TRBJ1-5, with D perhaps matching TRBD1 (5 bases). The specimen was memory CD4+ T cells from PBMCs. The subset was: CD45RA-negative fraction. The CDR3 protein is CASSEGRDNQPQHF. CDR3 sequence (DNA): TGTGCCAGCAGTGAGGGACGGGATAATCAGCCCCAGCATTTT.